The clone carrying this T cell receptor beta chain was recorded once. This record belongs to a study of control samples from healthy donors and cancer patients. CDR3 length: 19 amino acids. The table came from immunoSEQ multiplex PCR; TCRdb's copy has only in-frame clones and leaves some out. This sample has more than 140,000 clones, with 75% to 95% found just once. The sequence derives from a man aged 18 to 30 in good health. This chain links TRBV21-1 with TRBJ2-3; TRBD1 is the table's D call and was not checked against the DNA. TRBV21-1 corresponds to a pseudogene. Material for sequencing was blood. DNA for the CDR3: TGTGCCAGCAGCCGAACCTCGCGTCCCAGGACAGGGAAGCTAGATACGCAGTATTTT. This gives the protein CASSRTSRPRTGKLDTQYF.